The clone carrying this TCR beta chain was seen repeatedly, ten times or more. Its antigen is currently unknown. Germline V gene sequence: CDR1 ENHRY, CDR2 SYGVKD. The CDR3 is 11 amino acids. Trimming left V 6 bases short and J 6 bases short, with 7 bases between. With a J-beta primer mix and a sample-barcoded 5' primer, a second PCR ran about 7 to 11 cycles. With 12 random nucleotides, a template-switch adaptor tagged each individual cDNA molecule. The yield of each sample was at least 2.5 million CDR3-containing paired-end reads. Each CDR3 protein gets one entry after TCRdb re-called the 5' RACE reads with MiXCR. The repertoire has roughly 680,000 distinct CDR3 sequences, around 49% of them found once; the top ten carry roughly 31%. The data were taken from a study of blood T cells in healthy people across ages. Study-level findings and limits: Changes in expanded clonotypes were possibly confounded, as the CMV status of donors was unknown.

The receptor was derived from a woman aged 55-70 years in good health. The chain carries TRBV10-3 and TRBJ2-3; D gene ambiguous. The sample consisted of blood. This chain's CDR3 is CAIRATDTQYF. CDR3 nucleotide sequence: TGTGCCATCAGGGCCACGGATACGCAGTATTTT.